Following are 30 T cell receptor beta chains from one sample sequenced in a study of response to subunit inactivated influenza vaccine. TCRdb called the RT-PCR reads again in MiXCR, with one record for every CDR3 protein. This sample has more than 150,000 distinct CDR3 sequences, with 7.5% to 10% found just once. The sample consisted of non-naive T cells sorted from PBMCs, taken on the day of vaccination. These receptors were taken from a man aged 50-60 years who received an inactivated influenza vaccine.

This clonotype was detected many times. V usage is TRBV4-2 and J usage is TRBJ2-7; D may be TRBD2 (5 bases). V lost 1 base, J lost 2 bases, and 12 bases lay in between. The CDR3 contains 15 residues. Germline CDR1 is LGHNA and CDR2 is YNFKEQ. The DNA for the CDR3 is TGTGCCAGCAGCCAAGGAGTACTAGTTCCCTACGAGCAGTACTTC. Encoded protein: CASSQGVLVPYEQYF.

CDR3 nucleotides: TGCAGTGCTGTTATGACTAGCGGGGTTTCAGATACGCAGTATTTT. Translated: CSAVMTSGVSDTQYF. The V gene is TRBV20-1, the J gene TRBJ2-3, with 11 bases aligning to TRBD2. The length of the CDR3 is 15 residues. Germline V gene data show CDR1 as DFQATT and CDR2 as SNEGSKA (reference sequence). Trimming at V came to 5 bases and at J to 4 bases, leaving 8 bases not matched to a gene.

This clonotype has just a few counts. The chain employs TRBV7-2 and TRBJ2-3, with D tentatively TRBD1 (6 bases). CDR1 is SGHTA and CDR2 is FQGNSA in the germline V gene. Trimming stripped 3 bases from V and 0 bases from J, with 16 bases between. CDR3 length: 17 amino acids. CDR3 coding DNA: TGTGCCAGCAGCTTGAGGGGACAAACCTCTAGCACAGATACGCAGTATTTT. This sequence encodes CASSLRGQTSSTDTQYF.

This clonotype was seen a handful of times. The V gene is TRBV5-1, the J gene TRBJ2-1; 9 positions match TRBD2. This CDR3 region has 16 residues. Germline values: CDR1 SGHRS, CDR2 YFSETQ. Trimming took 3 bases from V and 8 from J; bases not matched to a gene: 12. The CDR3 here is CASSSIGGLAGDEQFF. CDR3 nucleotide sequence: TGCGCCAGCAGCTCCATAGGGGGACTAGCAGGCGATGAGCAGTTCTTC.

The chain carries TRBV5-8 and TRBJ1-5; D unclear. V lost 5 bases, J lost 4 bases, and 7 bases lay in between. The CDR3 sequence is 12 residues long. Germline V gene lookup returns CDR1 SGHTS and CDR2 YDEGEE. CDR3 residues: CASSPFNQPQHF. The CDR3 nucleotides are TGTGCCAGCAGTCCCTTTAATCAGCCCCAGCATTTT.

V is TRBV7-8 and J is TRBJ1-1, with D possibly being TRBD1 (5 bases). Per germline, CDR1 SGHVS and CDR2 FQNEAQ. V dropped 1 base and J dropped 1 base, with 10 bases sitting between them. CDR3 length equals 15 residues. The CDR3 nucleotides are TGTGCCAGCAGCTTAGTTGGGGGGACGAACACTGAAGCTTTCTTT. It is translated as CASSLVGGTNTEAFF.

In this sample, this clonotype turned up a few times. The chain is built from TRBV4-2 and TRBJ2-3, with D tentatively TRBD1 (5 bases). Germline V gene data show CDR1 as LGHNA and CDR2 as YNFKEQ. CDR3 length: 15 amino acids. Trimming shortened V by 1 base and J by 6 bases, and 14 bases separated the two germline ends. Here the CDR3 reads CASSQGSGAPDTQYF. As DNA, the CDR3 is TGTGCCAGCAGCCAAGGAAGTGGGGCGCCGGATACGCAGTATTTT.

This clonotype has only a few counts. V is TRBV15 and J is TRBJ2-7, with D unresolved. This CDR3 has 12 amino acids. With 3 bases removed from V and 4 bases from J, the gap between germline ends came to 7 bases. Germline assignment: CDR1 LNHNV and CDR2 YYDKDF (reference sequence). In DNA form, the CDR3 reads TGTGCCACCAGCAGTGGACCTTACGAGCAGTACTTC. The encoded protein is CATSSGPYEQYF.

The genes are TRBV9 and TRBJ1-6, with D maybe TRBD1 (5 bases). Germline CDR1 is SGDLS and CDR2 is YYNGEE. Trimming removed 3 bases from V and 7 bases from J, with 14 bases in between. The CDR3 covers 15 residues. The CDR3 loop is CASSAVPGRNSPLHF. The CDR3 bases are TGTGCCAGCAGCGCTGTCCCAGGGAGGAATTCACCCCTCCACTTT. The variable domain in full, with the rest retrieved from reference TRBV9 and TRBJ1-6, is DSGVTQTPKHLITATGQRVTLRCSPRSGDLSVYWYQQSLDQGLQFLIQYYNGEERAKGNILERFSAQQFPDLHSELNLSSLELGDSALYFCASSAVPGRNSPLHFGNGTRLTVT.

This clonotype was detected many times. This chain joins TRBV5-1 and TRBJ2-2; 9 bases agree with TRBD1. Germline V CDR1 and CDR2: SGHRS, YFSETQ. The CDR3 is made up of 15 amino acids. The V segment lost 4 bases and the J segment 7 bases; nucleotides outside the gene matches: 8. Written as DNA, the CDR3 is TGCGCCAGCAGCCAAAAGGGACAGGGCGGCGGGGAGCTGTTTTTT. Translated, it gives CASSQKGQGGGELFF.

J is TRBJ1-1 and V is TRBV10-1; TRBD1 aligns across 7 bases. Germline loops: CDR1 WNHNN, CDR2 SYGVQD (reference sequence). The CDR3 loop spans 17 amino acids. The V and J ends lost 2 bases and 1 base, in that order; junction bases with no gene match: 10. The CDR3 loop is CASSEPGQTTPNTEAFF. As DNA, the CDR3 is TGCGCCAGCAGTGAGCCGGGACAGACGACTCCGAACACTGAAGCTTTCTTT.

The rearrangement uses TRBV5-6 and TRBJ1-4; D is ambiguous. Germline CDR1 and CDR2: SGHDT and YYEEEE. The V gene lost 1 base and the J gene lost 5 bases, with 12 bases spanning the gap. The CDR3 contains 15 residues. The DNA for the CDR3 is TGTGCCAGCAGCTTGAGGCAGGTTCCGAATGAAAAACTGTTTTTT. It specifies CASSLRQVPNEKLFF. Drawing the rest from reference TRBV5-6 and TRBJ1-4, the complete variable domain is DAGVTQSPTHLIKTRGQQVTLRCSPKSGHDTVSWYQQALGQGPQFIFQYYEEEERQRGNFPDRFSGHQFPNYSSELNVNALLLGDSALYLCASSLRQVPNEKLFFGSGTQLSVL.

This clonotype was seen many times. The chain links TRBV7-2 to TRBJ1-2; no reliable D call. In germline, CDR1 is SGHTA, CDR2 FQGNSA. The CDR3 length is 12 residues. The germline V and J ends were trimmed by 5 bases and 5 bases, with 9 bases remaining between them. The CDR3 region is CASSLGMYGYTF. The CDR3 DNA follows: TGTGCCAGCAGCCTGGGGATGTATGGCTACACCTTC.

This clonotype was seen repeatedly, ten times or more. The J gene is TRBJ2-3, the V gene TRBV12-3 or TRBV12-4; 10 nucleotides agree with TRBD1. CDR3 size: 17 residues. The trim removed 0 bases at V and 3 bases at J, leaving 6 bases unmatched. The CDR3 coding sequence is TGTGCCAGCAGTTTAGCGCTCTGGGACAGGGGAACAGATACGCAGTATTTT. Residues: CASSLALWDRGTDTQYF.

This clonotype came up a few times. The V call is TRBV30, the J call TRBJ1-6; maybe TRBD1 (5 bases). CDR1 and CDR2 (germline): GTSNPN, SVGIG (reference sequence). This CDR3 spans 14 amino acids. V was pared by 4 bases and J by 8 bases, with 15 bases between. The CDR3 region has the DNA TGTGCCTGGAATGGGGCAAAGGGGTATTCACCCCTCCACTTT. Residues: CAWNGAKGYSPLHF.

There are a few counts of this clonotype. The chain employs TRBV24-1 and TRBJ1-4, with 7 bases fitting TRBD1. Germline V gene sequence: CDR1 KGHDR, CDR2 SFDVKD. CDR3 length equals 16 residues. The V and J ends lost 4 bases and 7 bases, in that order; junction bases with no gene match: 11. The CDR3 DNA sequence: TGTGCCACCAGTGACCGAACCGCAGGGGGGAGTGAAAAACTGTTTTTT. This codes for CATSDRTAGGSEKLFF.

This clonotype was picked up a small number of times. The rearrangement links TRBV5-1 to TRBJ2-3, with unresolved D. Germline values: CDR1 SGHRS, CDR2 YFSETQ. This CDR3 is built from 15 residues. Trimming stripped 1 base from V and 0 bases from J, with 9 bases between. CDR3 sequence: CASSLQRASTDTQYF. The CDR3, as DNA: TGCGCCAGCAGCTTGCAAAGGGCTAGCACAGATACGCAGTATTTT.

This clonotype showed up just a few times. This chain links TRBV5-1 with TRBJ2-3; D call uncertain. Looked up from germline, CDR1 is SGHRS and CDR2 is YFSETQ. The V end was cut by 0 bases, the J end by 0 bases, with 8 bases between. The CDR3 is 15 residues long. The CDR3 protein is CASSLGVESTDTQYF. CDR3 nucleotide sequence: TGCGCCAGCAGCTTGGGAGTAGAGAGCACAGATACGCAGTATTTT.

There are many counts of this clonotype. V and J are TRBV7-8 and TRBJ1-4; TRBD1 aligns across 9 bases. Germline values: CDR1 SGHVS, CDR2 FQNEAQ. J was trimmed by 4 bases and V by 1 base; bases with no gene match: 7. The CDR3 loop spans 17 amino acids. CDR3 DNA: TGTGCCAGCAGCTTAGGGAACAGGGGGCGTAGTAATGAAAAACTGTTTTTT. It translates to CASSLGNRGRSNEKLFF.

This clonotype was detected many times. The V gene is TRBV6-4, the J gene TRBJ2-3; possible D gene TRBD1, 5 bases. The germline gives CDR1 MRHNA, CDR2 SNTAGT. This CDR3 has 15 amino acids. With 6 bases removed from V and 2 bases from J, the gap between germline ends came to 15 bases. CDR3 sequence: CASSRDSYPTDTQYF. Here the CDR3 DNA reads TGTGCCAGCAGCCGAGACAGTTACCCCACAGATACGCAGTATTTT.

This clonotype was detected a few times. In DNA form, the CDR3 reads TGTGCCAGCAGCCAAGTACAGGGAAATAATTCACCCCTCCACTTT. Translating gives CASSQVQGNNSPLHF. This sequence joins TRBV4-2 and TRBJ1-6; maybe TRBD1 (6 bases). Trimming shortened V by 1 base and J by 5 bases, and 9 bases separated the two germline ends. This CDR3 comprises 15 residues. In germline, CDR1 is LGHNA, CDR2 YNFKEQ.

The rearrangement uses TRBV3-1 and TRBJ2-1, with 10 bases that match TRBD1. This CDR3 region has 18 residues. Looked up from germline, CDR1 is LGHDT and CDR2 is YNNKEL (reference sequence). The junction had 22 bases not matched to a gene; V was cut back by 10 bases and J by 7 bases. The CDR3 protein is CATSQEFPGTGVVNEQFF. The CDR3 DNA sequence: TGTGCCACCTCCCAAGAATTCCCCGGGACAGGGGTGGTTAATGAGCAGTTCTTC.

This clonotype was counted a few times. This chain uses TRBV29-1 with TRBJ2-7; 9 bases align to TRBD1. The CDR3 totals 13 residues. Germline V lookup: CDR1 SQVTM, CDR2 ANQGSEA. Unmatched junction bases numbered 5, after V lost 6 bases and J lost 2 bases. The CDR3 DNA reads TGCAGCGTCGGACAGGGGCGCCCCTACGAGCAGTACTTC. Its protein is CSVGQGRPYEQYF.

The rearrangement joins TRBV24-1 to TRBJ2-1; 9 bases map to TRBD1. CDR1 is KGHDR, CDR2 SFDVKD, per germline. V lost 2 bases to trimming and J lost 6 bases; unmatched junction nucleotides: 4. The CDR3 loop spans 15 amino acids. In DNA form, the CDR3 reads TGTGCCACCAGTGATTCAGGACAGGGGATCAATGAGCAGTTCTTC. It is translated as CATSDSGQGINEQFF.

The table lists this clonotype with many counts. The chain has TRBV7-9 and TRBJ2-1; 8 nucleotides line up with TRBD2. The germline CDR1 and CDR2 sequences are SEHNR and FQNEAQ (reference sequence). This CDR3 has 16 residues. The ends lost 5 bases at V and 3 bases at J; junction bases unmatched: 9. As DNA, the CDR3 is TGTGCCAGCAGCCCCCCTGGCAGCGGGAGCTACAATGAGCAGTTCTTC. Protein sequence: CASSPPGSGSYNEQFF.

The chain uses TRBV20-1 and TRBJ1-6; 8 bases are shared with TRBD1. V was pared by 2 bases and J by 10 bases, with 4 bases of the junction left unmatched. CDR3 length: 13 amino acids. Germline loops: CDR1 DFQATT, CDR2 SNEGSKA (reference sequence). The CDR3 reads CSARPTGDSPLHF. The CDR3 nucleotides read TGCAGTGCTAGACCGACAGGGGACTCACCCCTCCACTTT.

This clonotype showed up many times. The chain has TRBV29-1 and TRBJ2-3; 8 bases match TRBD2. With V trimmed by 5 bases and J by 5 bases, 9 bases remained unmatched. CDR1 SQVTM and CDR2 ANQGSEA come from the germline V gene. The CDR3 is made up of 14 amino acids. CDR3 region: CSVQTGGPGDTQYF. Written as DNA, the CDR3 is TGCAGCGTTCAAACGGGAGGGCCCGGAGATACGCAGTATTTT.

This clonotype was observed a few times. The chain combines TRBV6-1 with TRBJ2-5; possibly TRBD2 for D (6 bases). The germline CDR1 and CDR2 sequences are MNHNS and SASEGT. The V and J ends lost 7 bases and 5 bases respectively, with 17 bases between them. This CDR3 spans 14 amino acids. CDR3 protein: CASTPRGLGETQYF. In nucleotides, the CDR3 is TGTGCCAGCACCCCTAGGGGACTTGGGGAGACCCAGTACTTC.

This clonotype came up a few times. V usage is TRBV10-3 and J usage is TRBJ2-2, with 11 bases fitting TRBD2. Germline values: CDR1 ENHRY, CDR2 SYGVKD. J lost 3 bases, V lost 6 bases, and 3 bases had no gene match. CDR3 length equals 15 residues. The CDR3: CAISPGLADTGELFF. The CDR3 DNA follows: TGTGCCATCAGCCCGGGACTAGCGGACACCGGGGAGCTGTTTTTT.

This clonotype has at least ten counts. CDR3: CASAGRTTYNEQFF. In DNA, the CDR3 is TGTGCCAGCGCCGGGAGGACAACATACAATGAGCAGTTCTTC. This chain links TRBV28 with TRBJ2-1; 7 bases are shared with TRBD2. Trimming cost V 8 bases and J 4 bases; bases outside gene matches: 8. Germline V gene lookup returns CDR1 MDHEN and CDR2 SYDVKM. The length of the CDR3 is 14 residues.